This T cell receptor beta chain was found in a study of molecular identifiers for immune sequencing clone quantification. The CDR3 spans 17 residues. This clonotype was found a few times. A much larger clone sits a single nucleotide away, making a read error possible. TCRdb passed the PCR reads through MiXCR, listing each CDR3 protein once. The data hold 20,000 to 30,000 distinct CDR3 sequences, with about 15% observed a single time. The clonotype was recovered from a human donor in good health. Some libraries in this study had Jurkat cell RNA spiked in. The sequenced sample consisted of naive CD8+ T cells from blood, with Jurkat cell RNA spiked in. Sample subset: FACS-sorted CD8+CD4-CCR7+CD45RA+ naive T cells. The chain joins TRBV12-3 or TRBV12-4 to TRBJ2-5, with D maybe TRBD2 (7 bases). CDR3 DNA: TGTGCCAGCAGTTTAGAGGGTTCCGCGCAGGGGCGGGAGACCCGGTACTTC. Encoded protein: CASSLEGSAQGRETRYF.